This passage covers 5 T cell receptor beta chains from one sample sequenced in a study of cytotoxic CD8 clonotypes in ibrutinib-treated CLL. Sequencing used immunoSEQ multiplex PCR; TCRdb keeps in-frame clones, though not all of them. The data hold about 97,000 clones, with around 80% observed a single time. The starting material was PBMCs, obtained after 12 months of ibrutinib treatment. Every receptor here comes from a human donor with chronic lymphocytic leukemia.

The genes are TRBV4-1 and TRBJ1-4; tentatively, D is TRBD1 (5 bases). V shed 0 bases and J shed 0 bases, with 5 bases lying between them. The length of the CDR3 is 15 residues. Germline CDR1 and CDR2: MGHRA and YSYEKL. CDR3 nucleotide sequence: TGCGCCAGCAGCCAAGAGGGGGCAACTAATGAAAAACTGTTTTTT. Encoded protein: CASSQEGATNEKLFF.

This clone is a singleton in its sample. The rearrangement links TRBV19 to TRBJ2-3, with TRBD1 as a possible D gene (6 bases). There are 15 residues in the CDR3. Between the trimmed V and J ends, which lost 4 bases and 0 bases, there was a span of 11 bases. In germline, CDR1 is LNHDA, CDR2 SQIVND (reference sequence). CDR3 nucleotide sequence: TGTGCCAGTAGTAAGGCCGGACAGAGCACAGATACGCAGTATTTT. Encoded protein: CASSKAGQSTDTQYF.

Comment on this clone: This may arise from a read error, as a much more abundant clone is one base away. This sample also contains other DNA sequences that code for the same CDR3. The rearrangement uses TRBV7-3 and TRBJ1-1; D perhaps matches TRBD1 (5 bases). The CDR3 covers 13 residues. The germline gives CDR1 SGHTA, CDR2 FQGTGA. The CDR3 sequence is CASSQGGSTEAFF. The CDR3 bases are TGTGCCAGCAGTCAGGGAGGGAGCACTGAGGCTTTCTTT.

The chain has TRBV6-5 and TRBJ1-1; D is uncertain. Per germline, CDR1 MNHEY and CDR2 SVGAGI. This CDR3 comprises 13 residues. V lost 2 bases, J lost 1 base, and 5 bases lay in between. CDR3: CASSYRQNTEAFF. In DNA form, the CDR3 reads TGTGCCAGCAGTTACAGGCAGAACACTGAAGCTTTCTTT.

V is TRBV7-9 and J is TRBJ2-1; 12 bases align to TRBD2. Germline assignment: CDR1 SEHNR and CDR2 FQNEAQ (reference sequence). The trim removed 3 bases at V and 4 bases at J, leaving 1 base unmatched. The length of the CDR3 is 15 residues. CDR3 coding DNA: TGTGCCAGCAGCTTCACTAGCGGGGGGTACAATGAGCAGTTCTTC. Its translation: CASSFTSGGYNEQFF.